This entry describes one TCR beta chain. Per the study methods: Estimates of nucleated cell counts were drawn from the amplification of reference gene primers. Profiling relied on immunoSEQ multiplex PCR, and the TCRdb table lists in-frame clones only, not all of them. Clone size and the V and J calls come from that table; the DNA yielded D and trimming. The sample has about 190,000 clones, about 88% seen once. CDR3 length: 14 amino acids. Germline assignment: CDR1 SGHNT and CDR2 YENEEA. V was clipped by 4 bases and J by 4 bases, with 13 bases between them. The record originates from a study of blood T cell repertoires in COVID-19.

The sequenced sample consisted of PBMCs or T cells enriched from blood (not recorded which). The chain links TRBV11-3 to TRBJ1-1; D might be TRBD1 (6 bases). This clonotype was sampled from a woman aged 40 to 50 in a cohort exposed to, infected with or recovered from COVID-19 (not recorded which). CDR3 DNA sequence: TGTGCCAGCAGCTCAAACAGGGAATCCACTGAAGCTTTCTTT. Its protein is CASSSNRESTEAFF. The complete variable domain, with remaining parts taken from reference TRBV11-3 and TRBJ1-1, reads EAGVVQSPRYKIIEKKQPVAFWCNPISGHNTLYWYLQNLGQGPELLIRYENEEAVDDSQLPKDRFSAERLKGVDSTLKIQPAELGDSAVYLCASSSNRESTEAFFGQGTRLTVV.